This T cell receptor beta chain is drawn from a study of early T cells in non-severe SARS-CoV-2 infection. V dropped 4 bases and J dropped 5; count of bases not matched to a gene: 10. Germline-derived CDR1 and CDR2 are SNHLY and FYNNEI. CDR3 length equals 17 residues. This clonotype was recorded a few times. TCRdb independently ran MiXCR on the 5' RACE reads; one entry per CDR3 protein. The table has some 41,000 distinct CDR3 sequences, around 23% seen once. The chain is built from TRBV2 and TRBJ2-2; 10 bases line up with TRBD2. The sequence was obtained from an adult who was a healthcare worker with PCR-confirmed SARS-CoV-2 infection or an uninfected control (not recorded which). The sample was whole blood, taken at baseline. CDR3 sequence (DNA): TGTGCCAGCAGTGCCGGACTAGCGGTGCTTCGGACCGGGGAGCTGTTTTTT. Its translation is CASSAGLAVLRTGELFF.